The clone carrying this T cell receptor beta chain was seen at least ten times. This CDR3 spans 12 amino acids. The ends were cut back, 6 bases at V and 7 bases at J, with 10 bases in the middle. Per germline, CDR1 MNHEY and CDR2 SMNVEV (reference sequence). Both iRepertoire HTBI primers and Arm-PCR of CDR3 regions were used to build the TCR beta libraries. TCRdb re-called the multiplex PCR reads with MiXCR, one entry per CDR3 protein. The sample gives more than 450,000 distinct CDR3 sequences, around 12% of which show up once; 8% to 10% is in the top ten. The sample comes from a study of regulatory T cells in long-lasting Graves disease. Described time point: newly diagnosed GD, antithyroid drugs for less than 3 months. Extracted RNA from PBMCs served as the source of the TCR library. All patients originated from an endocrinology department located in Xi'an, China. The data were also submitted as part of a second study, on T cells in Graves' hyperthyroidism and ophthalmopathy. This second study says: HTBI primers were used for first-round RT-PCR of the TCR CDR3. Also found in blood were most expanded thyroid clonotypes above 0.001.

Sequencing used peripheral blood mononuclear cells (PBMCs), obtained at new diagnosis, from a patient treated with antithyroid drugs. The receptor was isolated from a woman aged 25 to 39 with Graves disease. The J gene is TRBJ2-1, the V gene TRBV27; D might be TRBD2 (5 bases). CDR3 sequence (DNA): TGTGCCAGCAGCCCAAAGCGGAATGAGCAGTTCTTC. Translation: CASSPKRNEQFF.